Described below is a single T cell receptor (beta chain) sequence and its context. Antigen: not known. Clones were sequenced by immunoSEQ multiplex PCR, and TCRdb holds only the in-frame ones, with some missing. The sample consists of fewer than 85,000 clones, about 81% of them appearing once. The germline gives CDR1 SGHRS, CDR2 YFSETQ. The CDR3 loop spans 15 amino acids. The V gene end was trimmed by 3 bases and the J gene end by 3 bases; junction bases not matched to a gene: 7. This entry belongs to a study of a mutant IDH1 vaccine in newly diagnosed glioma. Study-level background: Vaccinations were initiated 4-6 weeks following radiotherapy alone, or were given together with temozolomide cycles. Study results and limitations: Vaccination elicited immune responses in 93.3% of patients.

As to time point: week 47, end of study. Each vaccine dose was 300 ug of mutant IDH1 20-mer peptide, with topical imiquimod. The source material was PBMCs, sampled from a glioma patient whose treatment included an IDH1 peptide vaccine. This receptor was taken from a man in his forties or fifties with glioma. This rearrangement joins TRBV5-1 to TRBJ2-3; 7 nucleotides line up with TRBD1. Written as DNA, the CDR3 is TGCGCCAGCAGCTCCCCTGACAGGGATACAGATACGCAGTATTTT. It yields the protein CASSSPDRDTDTQYF.